This T cell receptor beta chain was sequenced in a study of T cell repertoires in cytomegalovirus infection (dated by TCRdb to between 2018 and 2020). A note on the overall study: Because public TCR beta signatures pointed to carriage of CMV infection together with the matching HLA type, the HLA type of each donor mattered for the analysis. The research as a whole found: The ex vivo response was dominated by HLA-C-restricted CMV-specific TCR beta clonotypes, and the single most frequent clonotype in two of eight donors was supplied by these HLA-C-restricted clonotypes. Cumulative frequency of public TCR beta family members discriminated carriers of CMV infection plus the relevant HLA type in this cohort and an independent 352-donor cohort.

TCRdb lists the instrument as Illumina HiSeq 1500. TCRdb reprocessed the public reads (quality trimming at Q25 with fastp, clone calling with MiXCR) and kept in-frame beta chains. Every distinct CDR3 protein forms one entry, paired with its most common genes and DNA. In all, the sample holds nearly 650,000 distinct CDR3 sequences, and roughly 24% of those were seen once. Of the sample, roughly 8% is held by the ten largest clones. This clonotype was recorded at least ten times. What this receptor recognizes is not known. Within one base of it there is no much larger clone, and no base qualities were kept. The germline V gene provides CDR1 MNHEY and CDR2 SVGEGT. V is cut by 7 bases and J by 2 bases, and the space between the germline ends is 15 bases. The CDR3 has 15 amino acids, counting the end cysteine and phenylalanine. Just the 45-base CDR3 DNA is kept, in frame starting at base 1.

Material for sequencing was CD8+ T cells from PBMCs. Rearrangement joined TRBV6-2 or TRBV6-3 to TRBJ2-1; no D gene can be assigned with confidence. The clonotype comes from a human donor in good health (CMV status not recorded). Some clones in this sample may be carry-over from other donors' samples. This receptor has the CDR3 CASTLTPTPYNEQFF. In nucleotide form, the sequence is TGTGCCAGCACCCTTACTCCTACCCCCTACAATGAGCAGTTCTTC.